This record covers a single T cell receptor beta chain. This entry belongs to a study of OX40 agonist ivuxolimab in advanced cancers. Sequencing was performed with immunoSEQ multiplex PCR; in TCRdb, only in-frame clones are kept and a portion is missing. Of under 85,000 clones detected, approximately 90% appear once; the ten largest clones hold around 4.4%. In germline, CDR1 is MRHNA, CDR2 SNTAGT. CDR3 length: 13 residues. The V end was cut by 4 bases, the J end by 7 bases, with 13 bases between. The rearrangement uses TRBV6-4 and TRBJ1-2, with no clear D. This TCR was sampled from an adult with an advanced solid tumor such as melanoma, head and neck, liver or kidney cancer. The material was CD4+ or CD8+ T cells sorted from blood, obtained in a trial of the OX40 agonist ivuxolimab. The CDR3 sequence: CASSVDRASGYTF. CDR3 sequence (DNA): TGTGCCAGCAGTGTCGACCGGGCGAGTGGCTACACCTTC.